This TCR beta chain was recorded in a study of blood T cell repertoires in COVID-19. V was shortened by 3 bases and J by 10 bases, with 10 bases between the two germline ends. The germline V gene encodes CDR1 DFQATT and CDR2 SNEGSKA (reference sequence). This CDR3 is 11 amino acids long. Using immunoSEQ multiplex PCR, the repertoire was profiled, and TCRdb retains in-frame clones only, with some absent. The data show some 78,000 clones, 75% to 90% seen once. This chain connects TRBV20-1 to TRBJ2-1; possible D gene TRBD1, 6 bases. This TCR came from a man aged 50 to 59 with active or convalescent COVID-19. Sequenced input: peripheral blood. DNA for the CDR3: TGCAGTGCTAGGACAGGCCTCGAGCAGTTCTTC. Encoded protein: CSARTGLEQFF.